The 3 T cell receptor beta chains listed next were all sequenced from one sample in a study of shared clonotypes between healthy human individuals. Method: immunoSEQ multiplex PCR; TCRdb's copy keeps in-frame clones and lacks some. The sample has 600,000 to 750,000 clones, 90% seen once. Material for sequencing was memory CD8+ T cells from PBMCs. This sample's subset: CD45RO+ cells pooled with CCR7-negative TemRA cells. Receptors originate from a young man in good health. Some clones in this sample may be carry-over from other donors' samples.

This chain links TRBV6-4 with TRBJ2-3; D perhaps matches TRBD2 (6 bases). This CDR3 has 15 amino acids. The V end was cut by 4 bases, the J end by 2 bases, with 13 bases between. CDR1 MRHNA and CDR2 SNTAGT come from the germline V gene. CDR3 residues: CASSVRRDDTDTQYF. In nucleotides, the CDR3 is TGTGCCAGCAGTGTTCGGCGGGATGACACAGATACGCAGTATTTT.

The chain recombines TRBV27 with TRBJ2-1; D gene unclear. CDR3 length: 15 residues. From germline, CDR1 is MNHEY and CDR2 SMNVEV (reference sequence). V gave up 4 bases and J gave up 5 bases, with 15 bases separating them. The CDR3 nucleotides are TGTGCCAGCAGTTCCCCGGCTTCGGGCGACAATGAGCAGTTCTTC. Its translation: CASSSPASGDNEQFF.

The chain has TRBV10-2 and TRBJ1-2, with 7 bases identical to TRBD1. CDR3 length: 16 amino acids. Germline V gene data show CDR1 as WSHSY and CDR2 as SAAADI. V dropped 4 bases and J dropped 4; count of bases not matched to a gene: 12. CDR3: CASSATGQPRGYGYTF. The CDR3 DNA reads as TGCGCCAGCAGTGCAACGGGACAGCCACGCGGCTATGGCTACACCTTC.